The 27 T cell receptor beta chains below all came from one sample that was sequenced in a study of T cells after yellow fever vaccination. MiXCR, run by TCRdb on the 5' RACE reads, gives a single entry per CDR3 protein. Seen here are hundreds of thousands of distinct CDR3 sequences, less than 4.5% observed once, and the top ten hold 23%. The input for sequencing was PBMCs, taken on the day of the yellow fever booster vaccination. The receptors here all came from a man between 18 and 35 years old who received the YFV17D yellow fever vaccine.

This clonotype has a handful of counts. V is TRBV12-3 or TRBV12-4 and J is TRBJ2-7; TRBD1 might be the D (5 bases). V lost 1 base, J lost 2 bases, and 9 bases lay in between. This CDR3 comprises 14 residues. The CDR3 region has the DNA TGTGCCAGCAGTTTAGATCCAGGGACCTACGAGCAGTACGTC. Its protein is CASSLDPGTYEQYV.

The CDR3 protein is CASSVVANTEAFF. The DNA of the CDR3 is TGTGCCAGCAGTGTCGTAGCGAACACTGAAGCTTTCTTT. V is TRBV12-3 or TRBV12-4 and J is TRBJ1-1; D not certain. The CDR3 spans 13 residues. Trimming stripped 5 bases from V and 1 base from J, with 8 bases between.

This clonotype was recorded at least ten times. V gene TRBV7-2 combines with J gene TRBJ1-1, with TRBD1 identical over 7 bases. With 4 bases clipped from V and 0 bases from J, the junction kept 8 bases outside the gene matches. Germline V gene sequence: CDR1 SGHTA, CDR2 FQGNSA. The CDR3 is 16 residues long. The CDR3 DNA sequence: TGTGCCAGCAGCTCGCCGGCAGGGGGTCTGAACACTGAAGCTTTCTTT. Protein product: CASSSPAGGLNTEAFF.

This clonotype showed up just a few times. The rearrangement links TRBV12-3 or TRBV12-4 to TRBJ2-1; D perhaps matches TRBD1 (5 bases). Trimming cost V 1 base and J 9 bases, with 16 bases left between them. The CDR3 is 15 residues long. CDR3 amino acids: CASSLGTPETGEQFF. The CDR3 DNA sequence: TGTGCCAGCAGTTTAGGGACACCAGAAACCGGTGAGCAGTTCTTC.

The genes are TRBV4-1 and TRBJ1-1; 7 bases are shared with TRBD1. Germline V CDR1 and CDR2: MGHRA, YSYEKL. There are 15 residues in the CDR3. The V segment lost 3 bases and the J segment 4 bases; nucleotides outside the gene matches: 8. The DNA of the CDR3 is TGCGCCAGCAGCCACAGTAGACAGGGAGGCACTGAAGCTTTCTTT. It encodes CASSHSRQGGTEAFF.

This clonotype occurred many times. V and J are TRBV12-3 or TRBV12-4 and TRBJ2-6; perhaps TRBD1 as D (6 bases). This CDR3 contains 14 residues. Trimming stripped 6 bases from V and 2 bases from J, with 8 bases between. CDR3 bases: TGTGCCAGCAGAAACAGGGCTGGGGCCAACGTCCTGACTTTC. Its protein is CASRNRAGANVLTF.

This clonotype was seen a few times. The rearrangement joins TRBV6-5 to TRBJ1-1; TRBD1 might be the D (5 bases). CDR3 length: 15 amino acids. The germline V and J ends were trimmed by 2 bases and 6 bases, with 16 bases remaining between them. CDR1 and CDR2 (germline): MNHEY, SVGAGI. This CDR3 reads CASSYGQGGSPEAFF. CDR3 coding DNA: TGTGCCAGCAGTTACGGGCAGGGTGGATCCCCTGAAGCTTTCTTT.

The chain links TRBV7-2 to TRBJ1-6; D is uncertain. The V gene's germline CDR1 is SGHTA and CDR2 FQGNSA. The CDR3 length is 16 residues. Deletions cut 5 bases from V and 0 bases from J, with 11 bases between. CDR3 loop: CASSIWSSSYNSPLHF. The CDR3 DNA follows: TGTGCCAGCAGCATCTGGTCGAGCTCCTATAATTCACCCCTCCACTTT. The complete variable domain, with remaining parts taken from reference TRBV7-2 and TRBJ1-6, reads GAGVSQSPSNKVTEKGKDVELRCDPISGHTALYWYRQSLGQGLEFLIYFQGNSAPDKSGLPSDRFSAERTGGSVSTLTIQRTQQEDSAVYLCASSIWSSSYNSPLHFGNGTRLTVT.

This clonotype has at least ten counts. This chain uses TRBV2 with TRBJ2-3, with unresolved D. This CDR3 spans 13 amino acids. Trimming shortened V by 8 bases and J by 7 bases, and 16 bases separated the two germline ends. Germline assignment: CDR1 SNHLY and CDR2 FYNNEI. The CDR3 region is CASQDPDPNTQYF. In nucleotides, the CDR3 is TGTGCCAGCCAGGACCCCGATCCCAATACGCAGTATTTT.

At least ten counts were recorded for this clonotype. The V gene is TRBV19, the J gene TRBJ1-5, with D tentatively TRBD1 (5 bases). Germline CDR1 is LNHDA and CDR2 is SQIVND (reference sequence). Between the trimmed V and J ends, which lost 2 bases and 0 bases, there was a span of 8 bases. The CDR3 spans 15 residues. The CDR3 loop is CASSITGYSNQPQHF. In DNA, the CDR3 is TGTGCCAGTAGTATAACAGGTTATAGCAATCAGCCCCAGCATTTT.

This clonotype was seen only a few times. The chain uses TRBV7-2 and TRBJ2-3; D remains unclear. The V gene's germline CDR1 is SGHTA and CDR2 FQGNSA. V was cut by 6 bases and J by 2 bases, with 9 bases left in between. CDR3 size: 13 residues. CDR3 sequence (DNA): TGTGCCAGCAGTTCTTACCCCACAGATACGCAGTATTTT. This encodes CASSSYPTDTQYF.

There are many counts of this clonotype. The genes are TRBV5-1 and TRBJ2-7; 9 bases are shared with TRBD1. J lost 1 base, V lost 0 bases, and 8 bases had no gene match. The CDR3 spans 17 residues. Germline lookup yields CDR1 SGHRS and CDR2 YFSETQ. CDR3 residues: CASSLGMAGTGSYEQYV. CDR3 DNA sequence: TGCGCCAGCAGCTTGGGGATGGCCGGGACAGGGTCCTACGAGCAGTACGTC.

The V call is TRBV5-4, the J call TRBJ1-4; no definite D call. CDR1 is SGHNT, CDR2 YYREEE, per germline (reference sequence). Trimming cost V 1 base and J 8 bases, with 9 bases left between them. The CDR3 consists of 13 residues. CDR3 in DNA: TGTGCCAGCAGCTTGTCTATGAACGAAAAACTGTTTTTT. This sequence encodes CASSLSMNEKLFF.

This clonotype was seen more than once but under ten times. The chain joins TRBV7-2 to TRBJ2-7; possibly TRBD1 for D (5 bases). The CDR3 covers 14 residues. Germline CDR1 reads SGHTA; CDR2 reads FQGNSA. The V and J ends lost 1 base and 3 bases respectively, with 10 bases between them. CDR3 region: CASSLVQAGYEQYF. The CDR3 nucleotides are TGTGCCAGCAGCTTAGTACAGGCAGGCTACGAGCAGTACTTC.

This clonotype was counted ten times or more. V usage is TRBV18 and J usage is TRBJ1-2, with 9 bases fitting TRBD1. After removal of 3 bases from V and 4 bases from J, the junction contained 9 bases not matched to a gene. CDR1 and CDR2 from the germline V gene are KGHSH and LQKENI. There are 16 residues in the CDR3. CDR3: CASSPTAGQGSYGYTF. In DNA, the CDR3 is TGTGCCAGCTCACCCACGGCCGGACAGGGGAGCTATGGCTACACCTTC.

V usage is TRBV7-2 and J usage is TRBJ2-5; no definite D call. This CDR3 contains 16 residues. CDR1 and CDR2 from the germline V gene are SGHTA and FQGNSA. V was trimmed by 4 bases and J by 4 bases, leaving 19 bases between them. The DNA of the CDR3 is TGTGCCAGCAGCTCATCGCGCTCGGGTCTAGGAGAGACCCAGTACTTC. This translates into CASSSSRSGLGETQYF.

This clonotype has at least ten counts. The CDR3 reads CASTSGLGSDTQYF. For the CDR3, the DNA is TGCGCCAGCACTTCGGGGTTGGGGTCAGATACGCAGTATTTT. J is TRBJ2-3 and V is TRBV5-1; D is perhaps TRBD2 (5 bases). This CDR3 has 14 residues. V was cut by 6 bases and J by 4 bases, with 15 bases left in between. Looked up from germline, CDR1 is SGHRS and CDR2 is YFSETQ.

This clonotype occurred many times. The V call is TRBV7-2, the J call TRBJ2-7; 9 bases align to TRBD1. This CDR3 is 16 amino acids long. Per the germline V gene, CDR1 is SGHTA and CDR2 is FQGNSA. The trim removed 2 bases at V and 2 bases at J, leaving 7 bases unmatched. The DNA for the CDR3 is TGTGCCAGCAGCTTAAGTGGGACAGGGATCCCCTACGAGCAGTACTTC. Translating gives CASSLSGTGIPYEQYF.

This clonotype was seen many times. The rearrangement links TRBV30 to TRBJ2-7; 8 positions agree with TRBD1. Germline loops: CDR1 GTSNPN, CDR2 SVGIG (reference sequence). The CDR3 is made up of 11 amino acids. With V trimmed by 7 bases and J by 4 bases, 3 bases remained unmatched. The CDR3, as DNA: TGTGCCTCGGGACAGGTATACGAGCAGTACTTC. Translation gives CASGQVYEQYF.

This chain joins TRBV5-1 and TRBJ2-2, with 10 bases that match TRBD2. V lost 2 bases to trimming and J lost 3 bases; unmatched junction nucleotides: 4. CDR3 length equals 16 residues. Looked up from germline, CDR1 is SGHRS and CDR2 is YFSETQ. Written as DNA, the CDR3 is TGCGCCAGCAGCTTTGGACTAGCGGATGACACCGGGGAGCTGTTTTTT. Protein: CASSFGLADDTGELFF. The full variable domain, its missing parts supplied by reference TRBV5-1 and TRBJ2-2, is KAGVTQTPRYLIKTRGQQVTLSCSPISGHRSVSWYQQTPGQGLQFLFEYFSETQRNKGNFPGRFSGRQFSNSRSEMNVSTLELGDSALYLCASSFGLADDTGELFFGEGSRLTVL.

The genes are TRBV6-4 and TRBJ1-2; unclear D gene. The germline gives CDR1 MRHNA, CDR2 SNTAGT. The CDR3 is made up of 13 amino acids. V lost 2 bases to trimming and J lost 0 bases, with 4 bases between them. The CDR3 sequence is CASSDNANYGYTF. In nucleotides, the CDR3 is TGTGCCAGCAGTGACAACGCTAACTATGGCTACACCTTC.

This clonotype has a handful of counts. The genes are TRBV7-8 and TRBJ1-2, with 9 bases aligning to TRBD1. The CDR3 loop spans 16 amino acids. Per the germline V gene, CDR1 is SGHVS and CDR2 is FQNEAQ. V dropped 2 bases and J dropped 4; count of bases not matched to a gene: 8. The CDR3: CASSLSRTGDRYGYTF. The CDR3 region has the DNA TGTGCCAGCAGCTTATCGAGGACAGGGGATCGCTATGGCTACACCTTC. Full variable domain (missing parts from reference TRBV7-8 and TRBJ1-2): GAGVSQSPRYKVAKRGQDVALRCDPISGHVSLFWYQQALGQGPEFLTYFQNEAQLDKSGLPSDRFFAERPEGSVSTLKIQRTQQEDSAVYLCASSLSRTGDRYGYTFGSGTRLTVV.

This clonotype appeared many times. This chain links TRBV11-1 with TRBJ1-1; D remains ambiguous. Germline CDR1 SGHAT, CDR2 FQDESV (reference sequence). The CDR3 runs 14 residues. V lost 3 bases, J lost 0 bases, and 8 bases lay in between. The CDR3 nucleotides are TGTGCCAGCAGCTTCCCCCCCATGAACACTGAAGCTTTCTTT. Amino acid sequence: CASSFPPMNTEAFF.

CDR3 region: CAREGLAHTDTQYF. CDR3 nucleotide sequence: TGTGCTAGGGAGGGGCTAGCCCACACAGATACGCAGTATTTT. This chain connects TRBV7-7 to TRBJ2-3, with 7 bases matching TRBD2. CDR3 length: 14 residues. Germline CDR1 is SSHAT and CDR2 is FNYEAQ (reference sequence).

This clonotype showed up just a few times. The rearrangement links TRBV5-1 to TRBJ1-1, with 8 bases matching TRBD1. V shed 0 bases and J 7 bases; nucleotides not matched to a gene: 8. Germline CDR1 and CDR2: SGHRS and YFSETQ. The CDR3 is 15 amino acids. CDR3 protein: CASSLGAGGWGEAFF. In nucleotides, the CDR3 is TGCGCCAGCAGCTTGGGGGCAGGGGGCTGGGGTGAAGCTTTCTTT.

This clonotype was observed at least ten times. V gene TRBV10-3 combines with J gene TRBJ2-5, with TRBD2 matching 8 bases. V lost 4 bases, J lost 2 bases, and 6 bases stayed unmatched. The CDR3 has 15 amino acids. From germline, CDR1 is ENHRY and CDR2 SYGVKD. DNA of the CDR3: TGTGCCATCAGTGTAGATGAGCGGGGGCAAGAGACCCAGTACTTC. Translating it yields CAISVDERGQETQYF.

This clonotype showed up many times. The rearrangement joins TRBV7-6 to TRBJ2-5; D ambiguous. The CDR3 has 11 amino acids. V lost 5 bases and J lost 5, with 6 bases in between. In germline, CDR1 is SGHVS, CDR2 FNYEAQ. CDR3 loop: CASSQMETQYF. As DNA, the CDR3 is TGTGCCAGCAGCCAGATGGAGACCCAGTACTTC.